The next 16 T cell receptor beta chains were all read from a single sample in a study of cytomegalovirus exposure and HLA in healthy donors. The protocol was immunoSEQ multiplex PCR, while the TCRdb copy is restricted to in-frame clones and leaves out a portion. The sample shows some 190,000 clones, 86% of them seen only once. Sequenced sample: PBMCs. All receptors derive from a woman aged 18-29 years in good health and CMV-seronegative.

The chain uses TRBV20-1 and TRBJ2-7; D gene ambiguous. The CDR3 loop spans 11 amino acids. Germline CDR1 DFQATT, CDR2 SNEGSKA (reference sequence). Trimming took 1 base from V and 3 from J, leaving 4 bases between them. The CDR3 is CSARGSYEQYF. CDR3 DNA sequence: TGCAGTGCTAGAGGTAGCTACGAGCAGTACTTC.

CDR3 region: CASSLSGQSNSPLHF. CDR3 nucleotide sequence: TGTGCCAGCAGCTTGTCAGGGCAAAGTAATTCACCCCTCCACTTT. The chain employs TRBV7-9 and TRBJ1-6; possibly TRBD1 for D (5 bases). V lost 3 bases to trimming and J lost 6 bases, with 12 bases between them. Germline V lookup: CDR1 SEHNR, CDR2 FQNEAQ (reference sequence). CDR3 length equals 15 residues. The full variable domain, in which reference TRBV7-9 and TRBJ1-6 provide the parts outside the CDR3, is DTGVSQNPRHKITKRGQNVTFRCDPISEHNRLYWYRQTLGQGPEFLTYFQNEAQLEKSRLLSDRFSAERPKGSFSTLEIQRTEQGDSAMYLCASSLSGQSNSPLHFGNGTRLTVT.

The chain couples TRBV28 to TRBJ1-1; D remains unclear. Per germline, CDR1 MDHEN and CDR2 SYDVKM. CDR3 length equals 15 residues. V was shortened by 2 bases and J by 5 bases, with 15 bases between the two germline ends. CDR3 protein: CASSLEVRGWTEAFF. CDR3 nucleotides: TGTGCCAGCAGTTTAGAGGTTCGGGGATGGACTGAAGCTTTCTTT.

This chain uses TRBV7-9 with TRBJ1-2; D uncertain. Germline CDR1 and CDR2: SEHNR and FQNEAQ (reference sequence). The germline V and J ends were trimmed by 1 base and 4 bases, with 10 bases remaining between them. The CDR3 totals 14 residues. The chain's CDR3 is CASSLDSGIYGYTF. CDR3 bases: TGTGCCAGCAGCTTAGACTCGGGAATCTATGGCTACACCTTC.

V is TRBV11-2 and J is TRBJ2-7, with 7 bases that match TRBD2. Germline loops: CDR1 SGHAT, CDR2 FQNNGV. Unmatched junction bases numbered 4, after V lost 1 base and J lost 1 base. The CDR3 extends over 15 amino acids. This chain's CDR3 is CASSLGLAASYEQYF. Here the CDR3 DNA reads TGTGCCAGCAGCTTAGGGCTAGCGGCTTCCTACGAGCAGTACTTC.

The DNA of the CDR3 is TGTGCCAGCCCTCTAGGGCGGGCGGGCACCGGGGAGCTGTTTTTT. It encodes CASPLGRAGTGELFF. The J gene is TRBJ2-2, the V gene TRBV6-1; D possibly corresponds to TRBD2 (5 bases). V was trimmed by 8 bases and J by 4 bases, leaving 17 bases between them. Germline CDR1 reads MNHNS; CDR2 reads SASEGT. This CDR3 has 15 amino acids.

This CDR3 is CAWSVLFNSYEQYF. CDR3 sequence (DNA): TGTGCCTGGAGTGTACTTTTCAATTCCTACGAGCAGTACTTC. The V call is TRBV30, the J call TRBJ2-7; unclear D gene. Trimming took off 0 bases at V and 1 base at J, with 10 bases between the two ends. The CDR3 is 14 amino acids. Germline assignment: CDR1 GTSNPN and CDR2 SVGIG (reference sequence).

The chain employs TRBV9 and TRBJ1-2; the match to TRBD1 covers 10 bases. The CDR3 consists of 14 residues. From germline, CDR1 is SGDLS and CDR2 YYNGEE. V was pared by 4 bases and J by 11 bases, with 11 bases of the junction left unmatched. As DNA, the CDR3 is TGTGCCAGCAGCCCCCAGACAGGGGGCGCGGAGTACACCTTC. Translating it yields CASSPQTGGAEYTF.

This clone has only a few counts. V and J are TRBV2 and TRBJ2-7, with 8 bases matching TRBD1. With 1 base clipped from V and 2 bases from J, the junction kept 4 bases outside the gene matches. Germline V gene sequence: CDR1 SNHLY, CDR2 FYNNEI. This CDR3 region has 15 residues. The CDR3 protein is CASSEETGGPYEQYF. The CDR3 DNA is TGTGCCAGCAGTGAAGAAACAGGGGGACCCTACGAGCAGTACTTC.

The chain joins TRBV5-4 to TRBJ2-7, with 10 bases that match TRBD2. Germline trimming cut 4 bases from V and 1 base from J; bases unmatched to any gene: 8. The CDR3 is 16 amino acids. Per the germline V gene, CDR1 is SGHNT and CDR2 is YYREEE (reference sequence). The CDR3 protein is CASSEGGTSASYEQYF. For the CDR3, the DNA is TGTGCCAGCAGCGAGGGGGGGACTAGCGCATCCTACGAGCAGTACTTC.

This chain connects TRBV4-1 to TRBJ1-4; no reliable D call. From germline, CDR1 is MGHRA and CDR2 YSYEKL. The CDR3 is made up of 13 amino acids. With 1 base removed from V and 7 bases from J, the gap between germline ends came to 7 bases. The chain's CDR3 is CASSQGRFEKLFF. The DNA of the CDR3 is TGCGCCAGCAGCCAAGGCAGGTTTGAAAAACTGTTTTTT.

The chain employs TRBV7-3 and TRBJ1-6, with 9 bases lining up with TRBD1. Per the germline V gene, CDR1 is SGHTA and CDR2 is FQGTGA. The CDR3 is 13 amino acids. V lost 11 bases to trimming and J lost 6 bases; unmatched junction nucleotides: 5. The CDR3 coding sequence is TGTGCCGGTCAGGACAGGGGTAATTCACCCCTCCACTTT. As protein: CAGQDRGNSPLHF. The whole variable domain, remainder taken from reference TRBV7-3 and TRBJ1-6, is GAGVSQTPSNKVTEKGKYVELRCDPISGHTALYWYRQSLGQGPEFLIYFQGTGAADDSGLPNDRFFAVRPEGSVSTLKIQRTERGDSAVYLCAGQDRGNSPLHFGNGTRLTVT.

The chain carries TRBV10-1 and TRBJ2-3, with D hard to call. This CDR3 has 16 amino acids. Germline V gives CDR1 WNHNN, CDR2 SYGVQD (reference sequence). Trimming stripped 5 bases from V and 1 base from J, with 16 bases between. The CDR3 region has the DNA TGCGCCAGCAGTCGGCGGCGGAACGAGGGCACAGATACGCAGTATTTT. It specifies CASSRRRNEGTDTQYF.

The chain uses TRBV7-2 and TRBJ1-1; possible D gene TRBD1, 6 bases. Trimming cost V 5 bases and J 11 bases, with 18 bases left between them. The germline CDR1 and CDR2 sequences are SGHTA and FQGNSA. The CDR3 spans 13 residues. This chain's CDR3 is CASSSIRSGVAFF. The CDR3 DNA follows: TGTGCCAGCAGCAGCATACGATCAGGGGTTGCTTTCTTT. The full variable domain, rest sourced from reference TRBV7-2 and TRBJ1-1, is GAGVSQSPSNKVTEKGKDVELRCDPISGHTALYWYRQSLGQGLEFLIYFQGNSAPDKSGLPSDRFSAERTGGSVSTLTIQRTQQEDSAVYLCASSSIRSGVAFFGQGTRLTVV.

The chain links TRBV2 to TRBJ1-1; D perhaps matches TRBD1 (6 bases). V was cut by 7 bases and J by 8 bases, with 17 bases left in between. CDR1 and CDR2 from the germline V gene are SNHLY and FYNNEI. The CDR3 contains 13 residues. The CDR3 is CASTPERRGEAFF. CDR3 nucleotide sequence: TGTGCCAGCACCCCGGAGCGCAGGGGAGAAGCTTTCTTT.

The V and J genes are TRBV11-2 and TRBJ1-1; D is uncertain. The CDR3 runs 14 residues. Germline V gene lookup returns CDR1 SGHAT and CDR2 FQNNGV. The V gene lost 1 base and the J gene lost 3 bases, with 9 bases spanning the gap. The CDR3 bases are TGTGCCAGCAGCTTAGTCCCAGACTACACTGAAGCTTTCTTT. This gives the protein CASSLVPDYTEAFF.